This entry lists 4 T cell receptor beta chains sequenced from one sample in a study of lymphopenia after photon versus proton radiotherapy. The method was immunoSEQ multiplex PCR; TCRdb's version includes in-frame clones alone and lacks a portion of them. The sample consists of some 20,000 clones, approximately 90% of them appearing once. Here the sequenced sample was peripheral blood, taken from a patient treated with proton-based radiotherapy. The receptors were sampled from an elderly man with esophageal cancer.

For this clone: An end of the junction differs from the germline gene, which may be a read error. The chain has TRBV7-7 and TRBJ2-5, with unresolved D. Germline lookup yields CDR1 SSHAT and CDR2 FNYEAQ (reference sequence). The CDR3 length is 14 residues. The DNA of the CDR3 is TGTGCTAGCAGCCCCAGAATTGGAAAAGAGACCCAGTACTTC. Its translation: CASSPRIGKETQYF.

The chain has TRBV5-5 and TRBJ2-5; TRBD2 agrees at 11 bases. The CDR3 sequence is 15 residues long. In germline, CDR1 is SGHKS, CDR2 YYEKEE (reference sequence). V dropped 4 bases and J dropped 5; count of bases not matched to a gene: 7. CDR3 in amino acids: CASSLAGGPGETQYF. The CDR3 coding sequence is TGTGCCAGCAGCCTAGCGGGAGGCCCAGGGGAGACCCAGTACTTC.

The chain carries TRBV7-2 and TRBJ1-1; no definite D call. CDR3 size: 14 residues. CDR1 SGHTA and CDR2 FQGNSA come from the germline V gene. Trimming stripped 5 bases from V and 1 base from J, with 11 bases between. The CDR3 sequence is CASSAHKTNTEAFF. CDR3 nucleotides: TGTGCCAGCAGCGCCCACAAGACGAACACTGAAGCTTTCTTT.

This sequence joins TRBV6-1 and TRBJ2-5; TRBD2 matches 11 bases. This CDR3 comprises 14 residues. The germline gives CDR1 MNHNS, CDR2 SASEGT. Losses at the gene ends were 6 bases for V and 0 bases for J; bases not matched to a gene: 0. CDR3 sequence: CASRGLADQETQYF. CDR3 sequence (DNA): TGTGCCAGCAGGGGACTAGCGGACCAAGAGACCCAGTACTTC.